The 21 T cell receptor beta chains below all came from one sample that was sequenced in a study of blood T cell repertoires in COVID-19 (dated by TCRdb to 2018 to 2021). The library was prepared using the immunoSEQ multiplex PCR assay. In TCRdb, the immuneACCESS table is reduced to in-frame sequences with V and J assigned. These tables do not hold every clone; where another copy was compared, an unresolved V gene accounts for under half, and the others remain unexplained. The sample data list 95,000 to 150,000 clones, and approximately 90% of these were observed just once. The leading ten clones occupy 3.5% to 5% of the sample. Specimen: peripheral blood. These receptors came from a man aged 40-50 years with acute or convalescent COVID-19.

The chain uses TRBV7-9 and TRBJ1-1; 7 bases map to TRBD1. Looked up from germline, CDR1 is SEHNR and CDR2 is FQNEAQ (reference sequence). The J segment lost 8 bases and the V segment lost 5 bases, leaving 11 bases of the junction unmatched. The CDR3 loop spans 14 amino acids. CDR3 nucleotides: TGTGCCAGCAGCCCCCGGTCAGGGGGACGCGAAGCTTTCTTT. This sequence encodes CASSPRSGGREAFF.

This clone was seen once. This CDR3 reads CASSLDGGIQETQYF. In DNA, the CDR3 is TGTGCCAGCAGCTTAGACGGGGGGATCCAAGAGACCCAGTACTTC. The chain couples TRBV7-2 to TRBJ2-5; 7 bases are shared with TRBD2. The V and J ends lost 1 base and 1 base, in that order; junction bases with no gene match: 3. The length of the CDR3 is 15 residues. Germline V gene lookup returns CDR1 SGHTA and CDR2 FQGNSA.

The chain employs TRBV29-1 and TRBJ1-1; 7 nucleotides match TRBD1. This CDR3 has 12 amino acids. CDR1 and CDR2 (germline): SQVTM, ANQGSEA. V shed 7 bases and J 1 base; nucleotides not matched to a gene: 3. In nucleotides, the CDR3 is TGCAGCGCGGGGACAGCGAACACTGAAGCTTTCTTT. It codes for CSAGTANTEAFF.

As regards this clone: Other DNA sequences in this sample translate to the same CDR3. The chain joins TRBV11-1 to TRBJ1-1; TRBD1 matches 9 bases. Germline loops: CDR1 SGHAT, CDR2 FQDESV (reference sequence). V gave up 6 bases and J gave up 0 bases; unmatched junction bases: 8. The CDR3 contains 16 residues. In DNA, the CDR3 is TGTGCCAGCAGTTCCGGGACAGGGAACTTGAACACTGAAGCTTTCTTT. Amino acid sequence: CASSSGTGNLNTEAFF.

The V and J genes are TRBV19 and TRBJ1-5, with 8 bases aligning to TRBD1. Germline loops: CDR1 LNHDA, CDR2 SQIVND (reference sequence). This CDR3 is built from 14 residues. The junction had 6 bases not matched to a gene; V was cut back by 5 bases and J by 6 bases. CDR3 loop: CASSQGARGQPQHF. Here the CDR3 DNA reads TGTGCCAGTAGTCAGGGGGCAAGGGGTCAGCCCCAGCATTTT.

The chain recombines TRBV4-3 with TRBJ2-7; D is undetermined. Germline V gene sequence: CDR1 LGHNA, CDR2 YSLEER. V was cut by 0 bases and J by 7 bases, with 10 bases left in between. The CDR3 loop spans 13 amino acids. Written as DNA, the CDR3 is TGCGCCAGCAGCCAAGATCCAAGCGCAGAGCAGTACTTC. Its protein product is CASSQDPSAEQYF.

CDR3 nucleotide sequence: TGTGCCAGCAGCTTGGATCAGTTGGTAACCGGGGAGCTGTTTTTT. It encodes CASSLDQLVTGELFF. J is TRBJ2-2 and V is TRBV5-4, with D hard to call. V lost 0 bases and J lost 5, with 11 bases in between. Germline CDR1 SGHNT, CDR2 YYREEE (reference sequence). The CDR3 consists of 15 residues.

The chain's CDR3 is CASSVGVGTDNYGYTF. As DNA, the CDR3 is TGTGCCAGCAGCGTAGGGGTGGGGACAGATAACTATGGCTACACCTTC. The V and J genes are TRBV9 and TRBJ1-2, with TRBD1 matching over 7 bases. V shed 0 bases and J 1 base; nucleotides not matched to a gene: 6. The germline CDR1 and CDR2 sequences are SGDLS and YYNGEE. The CDR3 has 16 amino acids.

The rearrangement joins TRBV29-1 to TRBJ1-2; D unclear. From germline, CDR1 is SQVTM and CDR2 ANQGSEA. V was clipped by 7 bases and J by 1 base, with 16 bases between them. The CDR3 spans 14 residues. CDR3 region: CSAPQSPRNYGYTF. CDR3 DNA sequence: TGCAGCGCCCCACAGTCCCCGCGTAACTATGGCTACACCTTC.

The chain uses TRBV5-1 and TRBJ2-1; TRBD2 matches 7 bases. From germline, CDR1 is SGHRS and CDR2 YFSETQ. CDR3 length: 14 residues. Trimming cost V 4 bases and J 3 bases; bases outside gene matches: 4. In nucleotides, the CDR3 is TGCGCCAGCAGCCCGGGGGGTTTCTACAATGAGCAGTTCTTC. Protein product: CASSPGGFYNEQFF.

This clone was counted a single time. The chain links TRBV27 to TRBJ1-2; D ambiguous. V dropped 2 bases and J dropped 4 bases, with 11 bases sitting between them. Germline-derived CDR1 and CDR2 are MNHEY and SMNVEV (reference sequence). This CDR3 spans 14 amino acids. In nucleotides, the CDR3 is TGTGCCAGCAGTTTAGCGGGGAGCACCTATGGCTACACCTTC. Its protein is CASSLAGSTYGYTF.

This chain connects TRBV18 to TRBJ1-5; possible D gene TRBD1, 6 bases. V was shortened by 6 bases and J by 0 bases, with 12 bases between the two germline ends. The CDR3 has 15 amino acids. Looked up from germline, CDR1 is KGHSH and CDR2 is LQKENI. In DNA form, the CDR3 reads TGTGCCAGCTCCCCGGGGACACTTAGCAATCAGCCCCAGCATTTT. Protein: CASSPGTLSNQPQHF.

With respect to this clone: One junction end disagrees with the germline gene, perhaps due to a read error. J is TRBJ2-7 and V is TRBV5-1; D remains ambiguous. CDR3 length: 14 amino acids. In germline, CDR1 is SGHRS, CDR2 YFSETQ. The CDR3, as DNA: TGCGCCAGCAGGTTGGGCGCCTCCTCCTACGAGCAGTACTTC. Translation: CASRLGASSYEQYF.

V and J are TRBV5-8 and TRBJ2-7, with 7 bases fitting TRBD1. CDR1 SGHTS and CDR2 YDEGEE come from the germline V gene. The junction had 2 bases not matched to a gene; V was cut back by 0 bases and J by 2 bases. The CDR3 covers 14 residues. In DNA, the CDR3 is TGTGCCAGCAGCTTGGGGGGACAGACCTACGAGCAGTACTTC. This translates into CASSLGGQTYEQYF.

The chain has TRBV5-1 and TRBJ2-1; TRBD2 aligns across 8 bases. The CDR3 contains 14 residues. Germline trimming cut 7 bases from V and 0 bases from J; bases unmatched to any gene: 3. Germline CDR1 reads SGHRS; CDR2 reads YFSETQ. The CDR3 coding sequence is TGCGCCAGCGCCAGCGGGAGCTCCTACAATGAGCAGTTCTTC. Encoded protein: CASASGSSYNEQFF.

DNA of the CDR3: TGTGCCAGCAGCCTGACAGTAAGCACCGGGGAGCTGTTTTTT. This encodes CASSLTVSTGELFF. The chain recombines TRBV7-2 with TRBJ2-2, with a possible D match to TRBD1 (5 bases). V lost 5 bases to trimming and J lost 4 bases, with 11 bases between them. Germline-derived CDR1 and CDR2 are SGHTA and FQGNSA. This CDR3 has 14 residues.

Only a few counts were recorded for this clone. V gene TRBV21-1 combines with J gene TRBJ2-1; TRBD2 reflects the table's D call only, with no check against the DNA. TRBV21-1 is listed as a pseudogene. The CDR3 runs to 19 residues. The CDR3 nucleotides read TGTGCCAGCAGCAATCGAATGACTAGCGGGAGGGAAATTAACAATGAGCAGTTCTTC. The encoded protein is CASSNRMTSGREINNEQFF.

This chain uses TRBV19 with TRBJ1-2; 11 nucleotides agree with TRBD1. This CDR3 comprises 14 residues. The trim removed 7 bases at V and 4 bases at J, leaving 5 bases unmatched. CDR1 is LNHDA and CDR2 is SQIVND in the germline V gene (reference sequence). CDR3 sequence reads: CASTGQGAIYGYTF. The CDR3 DNA reads as TGTGCCAGTACCGGACAGGGGGCAATCTATGGCTACACCTTC. Based on the CDR3 plus reference TRBV19 and TRBJ1-2, the full variable domain is DGGITQSPKYLFRKEGQNVTLSCEQNLNHDAMYWYRQDPGQGLRLIYYSQIVNDFQKGDIAEGYSVSREKKESFPLTVTSAQKNPTAFYLCASTGQGAIYGYTFGSGTRLTVV.

This chain uses TRBV21-1 with TRBJ2-2; the table's D gene call, TRBD1, was not cross checked with the DNA. TRBV21-1 is labeled a pseudogene. The CDR3 sequence is 13 residues long. Here the CDR3 reads CASSNKNTGELFF. CDR3 bases: TGTGCCAGCAGCAACAAAAACACCGGGGAGCTGTTTTTT.

The gene calls are TRBV5-6 and TRBJ1-3, with TRBD1 as a possible D gene (5 bases). This CDR3 is built from 13 residues. V dropped 0 bases and J dropped 7 bases, with 8 bases sitting between them. Per the germline V gene, CDR1 is SGHDT and CDR2 is YYEEEE. CDR3 in amino acids: CASSLDGGNTIYF. CDR3 nucleotide sequence: TGTGCCAGCAGCTTGGACGGGGGGAACACCATATATTTT.

This clone was picked up one time. The gene calls are TRBV7-3 and TRBJ2-1; 9 bases match TRBD2. J lost 5 bases, V lost 4 bases, and 9 bases had no gene match. Germline CDR1 SGHTA, CDR2 FQGTGA. The CDR3 consists of 16 residues. CDR3 region: CASSSPGRGGNNEQFF. In DNA, the CDR3 is TGTGCCAGCAGCTCCCCGGGGCGGGGGGGCAACAATGAGCAGTTCTTC.